Listed here are 32 T cell receptor beta chains from one sample, sequenced in a study of CD8 T cells in Susac syndrome. Random hexamers primed reverse transcription of roughly 0.5 to 1 ug RNA. One entry per CDR3 protein, called by TCRdb with MiXCR from the immunoSEQ multiplex PCR reads. Among roughly 200,000 distinct CDR3 sequences, about 95% were seen once, and the ten largest hold more than 0.1%. What was sequenced was CD4+ T cells from PBMCs. All receptors come from a human donor in good health.

The chain has TRBV29-1 and TRBJ2-2; no definite D call. The germline gives CDR1 SQVTM, CDR2 ANQGSEA. V lost 0 bases to trimming and J lost 4 bases, with 9 bases between them. This CDR3 has 14 residues. The CDR3: CSVEEQAPTGELFF. For the CDR3, the DNA is TGCAGCGTTGAAGAGCAGGCACCCACCGGGGAGCTGTTTTTT.

The chain employs TRBV5-8 and TRBJ2-7; D remains ambiguous. Germline-derived CDR1 and CDR2 are SGHTS and YDEGEE. V lost 3 bases to trimming and J lost 0 bases, with 13 bases between them. The CDR3 covers 15 residues. This CDR3 is CASSSGRYSSYEQYF. CDR3 nucleotides: TGTGCCAGCAGCTCCGGTCGCTACAGCTCCTACGAGCAGTACTTC.

The J gene is TRBJ2-3, the V gene TRBV4-3; D may be TRBD1 (6 bases). The CDR3 consists of 18 residues. Germline values: CDR1 LGHNA, CDR2 YSLEER. V was cut by 0 bases and J by 0 bases, with 16 bases left in between. CDR3 residues: CASSQEGYRAGSTDTQYF. CDR3 nucleotide sequence: TGCGCCAGCAGCCAAGAGGGGTACAGGGCTGGGAGCACAGATACGCAGTATTTT.

This chain uses TRBV30 with TRBJ1-2; D might be TRBD1 (6 bases). Trimming took off 3 bases at V and 3 bases at J, with 14 bases between the two ends. The length of the CDR3 is 14 residues. Germline loops: CDR1 GTSNPN, CDR2 SVGIG (reference sequence). CDR3 amino acids: CAWRRTVPHYGYTF. The CDR3 DNA sequence: TGTGCCTGGAGACGGACAGTACCTCACTATGGCTACACCTTC.

The chain uses TRBV20-1 and TRBJ1-5; D unclear. The CDR3 totals 9 residues. The V and J ends lost 7 bases and 7 bases respectively, with 5 bases between them. CDR1 and CDR2 (germline): DFQATT, SNEGSKA (reference sequence). The CDR3 DNA sequence: TGCAGTGTTGGCCAGCCCCAGCATTTT. Translating gives CSVGQPQHF.

J is TRBJ2-3 and V is TRBV20-1; no firm D call. The V and J ends lost 0 bases and 4 bases respectively, with 11 bases between them. CDR1 and CDR2 from the germline V gene are DFQATT and SNEGSKA (reference sequence). This CDR3 region has 14 residues. The CDR3 DNA follows: TGCAGTGCTAGAGATTCGGCAACCCCAGATACGCAGTATTTT. Translating gives CSARDSATPDTQYF.

The rearrangement links TRBV13 to TRBJ2-1, with 7 bases that match TRBD2. CDR3 length: 15 residues. Germline values: CDR1 PRHDT, CDR2 FYEKMQ (reference sequence). With 5 bases clipped from V and 9 bases from J, the junction kept 13 bases outside the gene matches. DNA for the CDR3: TGTGCCAGCAGCCTCCGGGGGGACTTGAGAGGTGAGCAGTTCTTC. It encodes CASSLRGDLRGEQFF.

The rearrangement joins TRBV20-1 to TRBJ2-5, with D uncertain. Per the germline V gene, CDR1 is DFQATT and CDR2 is SNEGSKA (reference sequence). Trimming took 0 bases from V and 2 from J, leaving 13 bases between them. The length of the CDR3 is 15 residues. The CDR3 DNA sequence: TGCAGTGCTAGAGATAGTGGCTACCCACAAGAGACCCAGTACTTC. It codes for CSARDSGYPQETQYF.

The chain combines TRBV20-1 with TRBJ1-5; D possibly corresponds to TRBD1 (6 bases). V was clipped by 3 bases and J by 6 bases, with 21 bases between them. The CDR3 loop spans 16 amino acids. The germline V gene has CDR1 DFQATT and CDR2 SNEGSKA (reference sequence). In DNA form, the CDR3 reads TGCAGTGCTAGGGACCCACAGGGAACCCTGAGTCAGCCCCAGCATTTT. This codes for CSARDPQGTLSQPQHF.

The chain employs TRBV20-1 and TRBJ2-5; no firm D call. Germline V lookup: CDR1 DFQATT, CDR2 SNEGSKA (reference sequence). The germline V and J ends were trimmed by 5 bases and 4 bases, with 8 bases remaining between them. The CDR3 spans 11 residues. The CDR3 nucleotides are TGCAGTGCTGACCCCCGAGAGACCCAGTACTTC. The encoded protein is CSADPRETQYF.

The V call is TRBV29-1, the J call TRBJ1-2, with 9 bases matching TRBD1. The V gene's germline CDR1 is SQVTM and CDR2 ANQGSEA. CDR3 length: 15 amino acids. V shed 6 bases and J 4 bases; nucleotides not matched to a gene: 12. The chain's CDR3 is CSVLRGQGPIYGYTF. The CDR3 DNA follows: TGCAGCGTCCTCCGGGGACAGGGCCCAATCTATGGCTACACCTTC.

The chain combines TRBV7-9 with TRBJ2-3; 9 bases map to TRBD2. Germline values: CDR1 SEHNR, CDR2 FQNEAQ (reference sequence). The V segment lost 2 bases and the J segment 4 bases; nucleotides outside the gene matches: 4. The CDR3 loop spans 15 amino acids. The CDR3 bases are TGTGCCAGCAGCTTATGGACTAGCGCCTCAGATACGCAGTATTTT. Translation: CASSLWTSASDTQYF.

The rearrangement joins TRBV5-1 to TRBJ2-5; no clear D gene. Germline assignment: CDR1 SGHRS and CDR2 YFSETQ. V was cut by 5 bases and J by 5 bases, with 16 bases left in between. CDR3 size: 14 residues. Here the CDR3 reads CASSSWARWETQYF. Here the CDR3 DNA reads TGCGCCAGCAGTTCTTGGGCCCGGTGGGAGACCCAGTACTTC. Full variable domain (rest looked up from reference TRBV5-1 and TRBJ2-5): KAGVTQTPRYLIKTRGQQVTLSCSPISGHRSVSWYQQTPGQGLQFLFEYFSETQRNKGNFPGRFSGRQFSNSRSEMNVSTLELGDSALYLCASSSWARWETQYFGPGTRLLVL.

This clonotype was found once. The V gene is TRBV6-9, the J gene TRBJ1-1; D possibly corresponds to TRBD1 (6 bases). The V end was cut by 10 bases, the J end by 4 bases, with 13 bases between. Looked up from germline, CDR1 is MNHGY and CDR2 is SVAAGI. The CDR3 is 12 amino acids. In DNA, the CDR3 is TGTGCCATGAGGGGGGAAGGCACTGAAGCTTTCTTT. Its protein product is CAMRGEGTEAFF.

The gene calls are TRBV5-1 and TRBJ1-1; tentatively, D is TRBD1 (5 bases). Between the trimmed V and J ends, which lost 0 bases and 10 bases, there was a span of 10 bases. The CDR3 has 12 residues. CDR1 and CDR2 from the germline V gene are SGHRS and YFSETQ. CDR3: CASSLAQGSAFF. DNA of the CDR3: TGCGCCAGCAGCTTGGCCCAGGGATCAGCTTTCTTT.

This chain links TRBV20-1 with TRBJ2-5; TRBD2 agrees at 10 bases. Germline V gene data show CDR1 as DFQATT and CDR2 as SNEGSKA (reference sequence). The junction had 9 bases not matched to a gene; V was cut back by 3 bases and J by 5 bases. The CDR3 has 15 amino acids. CDR3 in amino acids: CSARASGRALETQYF. The DNA of the CDR3 is TGCAGTGCTAGGGCAAGCGGGAGGGCCTTGGAGACCCAGTACTTC.

The chain uses TRBV30 and TRBJ1-2; 8 bases match TRBD1. From germline, CDR1 is GTSNPN and CDR2 SVGIG (reference sequence). This CDR3 contains 14 residues. V was pared by 1 base and J by 5 bases, with 6 bases of the junction left unmatched. CDR3 DNA: TGTGCCTGGAGTGGGACAGGGATGGGGTATGGCTACACCTTC. This encodes CAWSGTGMGYGYTF.

This rearrangement joins TRBV28 to TRBJ2-7, with 8 bases lining up with TRBD1. Germline V gene lookup returns CDR1 MDHEN and CDR2 SYDVKM. The CDR3 is 14 amino acids. V shed 6 bases and J 2 bases; nucleotides not matched to a gene: 6. CDR3 region: CASSLTGAPYEQYF. In nucleotides, the CDR3 is TGTGCCAGCAGCCTGACAGGGGCCCCCTACGAGCAGTACTTC.

In its sample, this clonotype was seen once. The genes are TRBV7-9 and TRBJ2-7; 8 nucleotides line up with TRBD1. V gave up 5 bases and J gave up 2 bases; unmatched junction bases: 8. Germline values: CDR1 SEHNR, CDR2 FQNEAQ (reference sequence). The CDR3 is made up of 15 amino acids. The CDR3 DNA is TGTGCCAGCAGCCCAAGAGGACAGGGCACCTACGAGCAGTACTTC. Protein product: CASSPRGQGTYEQYF.

The CDR3 protein is CSALPPGQGYEQYF. For the CDR3, the DNA is TGCAGTGCTTTACCTCCGGGACAGGGCTACGAGCAGTACTTC. The J gene is TRBJ2-7, the V gene TRBV20-1, with 9 nucleotides matching TRBD1. J was trimmed by 3 bases and V by 5 bases; bases with no gene match: 8. This CDR3 comprises 14 residues. In germline, CDR1 is DFQATT, CDR2 SNEGSKA (reference sequence).

The rearrangement links TRBV6-6 to TRBJ2-1; D ambiguous. The V and J ends lost 8 bases and 10 bases respectively, with 3 bases between them. The CDR3 length is 8 residues. Germline V lookup: CDR1 MNHNY, CDR2 SVGAGI (reference sequence). The CDR3 protein is CASGEQFF. The CDR3 DNA is TGTGCCAGCGGGGAGCAGTTCTTC.

This clonotype was observed a handful of times. This chain joins TRBV20-1 and TRBJ2-5; 7 nucleotides line up with TRBD1. Germline V gene lookup returns CDR1 DFQATT and CDR2 SNEGSKA (reference sequence). The CDR3 spans 12 residues. V was pared by 6 bases and J by 4 bases, with 5 bases of the junction left unmatched. The CDR3 nucleotides are TGCAGTGCGCCTGACAGGGCAGAGACCCAGTACTTC. Its translation: CSAPDRAETQYF.

This chain uses TRBV4-2 with TRBJ2-5; 8 bases align to TRBD2. V gave up 4 bases and J gave up 3 bases; unmatched junction bases: 16. Per the germline V gene, CDR1 is LGHNA and CDR2 is YNFKEQ. CDR3 length: 18 amino acids. This chain's CDR3 is CASSRTLSGAAGEETQYF. For the CDR3, the DNA is TGTGCCAGCAGCCGGACCCTTTCCGGAGCAGCGGGAGAAGAGACCCAGTACTTC.

The rearrangement links TRBV29-1 to TRBJ2-1; D is perhaps TRBD2 (7 bases). The CDR3 is made up of 12 amino acids. The germline gives CDR1 SQVTM, CDR2 ANQGSEA. With 4 bases removed from V and 10 bases from J, the gap between germline ends came to 14 bases. CDR3: CSVAVGGREQFF. In nucleotides, the CDR3 is TGCAGCGTTGCGGTCGGGGGGCGAGAGCAGTTCTTC.

The chain couples TRBV5-1 to TRBJ1-4; no clear D gene. Trimming removed 4 bases at V and 7 bases at J, with 8 bases between. There are 12 residues in the CDR3. Germline loops: CDR1 SGHRS, CDR2 YFSETQ. CDR3 in DNA: TGCGCCAGCAGCCCGGGTGGTGAAAAACTGTTTTTT. The encoded protein is CASSPGGEKLFF.

J is TRBJ2-1 and V is TRBV20-1; TRBD2 aligns across 10 bases. CDR1 is DFQATT, CDR2 SNEGSKA, per germline (reference sequence). J was trimmed by 0 bases and V by 8 bases; bases with no gene match: 16. This CDR3 has 18 residues. CDR3 DNA sequence: TGCAGTCCCCCCGACAGGGCCAGCGGGAGGGCCTCCTACAATGAGCAGTTCTTC. This gives the protein CSPPDRASGRASYNEQFF.

V is TRBV6-2 or TRBV6-3 and J is TRBJ1-5; unclear D gene. Germline V gene data show CDR1 as MNHEY and CDR2 as SVGEGT. The CDR3 sequence is 15 residues long. Trimming removed 3 bases at V and 0 bases at J, with 9 bases between. This CDR3 is CASSYSGLSNQPQHF. CDR3 sequence (DNA): TGTGCCAGCAGTTATTCCGGACTTAGCAATCAGCCCCAGCATTTT.

The chain has TRBV2 and TRBJ2-5, with D unresolved. V gave up 10 bases and J gave up 2 bases, with 17 bases separating them. Germline assignment: CDR1 SNHLY and CDR2 FYNNEI. The CDR3 loop spans 14 amino acids. CDR3 amino acids: CATRGQVKQETQYF. The CDR3 DNA is TGTGCCACCCGCGGTCAGGTGAAACAAGAGACCCAGTACTTC.

This chain uses TRBV20-1 with TRBJ2-3; 9 bases are a match to TRBD2. The J segment lost 6 bases and the V segment lost 2 bases, leaving 6 bases of the junction unmatched. CDR3 length: 14 residues. From germline, CDR1 is DFQATT and CDR2 SNEGSKA (reference sequence). The CDR3 region is CSARFSGREDTQYF. CDR3 in DNA: TGCAGTGCTAGATTTAGCGGGAGAGAGGATACGCAGTATTTT.

The V gene is TRBV20-1, the J gene TRBJ1-2; D might be TRBD1 (5 bases). Germline V gene data show CDR1 as DFQATT and CDR2 as SNEGSKA (reference sequence). This CDR3 spans 13 amino acids. V lost 3 bases to trimming and J lost 6 bases, with 14 bases between them. The chain's CDR3 is CSASRRRVDGYTF. Written as DNA, the CDR3 is TGCAGTGCTAGCAGGCGCAGGGTCGATGGCTACACCTTC.

This chain joins TRBV7-3 and TRBJ1-1; 8 positions match TRBD1. Germline V gene data show CDR1 as SGHTA and CDR2 as FQGTGA. The CDR3 has 13 amino acids. J was trimmed by 9 bases and V by 2 bases; bases with no gene match: 5. CDR3 sequence (DNA): TGTGCCAGCAGCTTATCGGGACAGGAACAAGCTTTCTTT. Amino acids: CASSLSGQEQAFF.

V is TRBV29-1 and J is TRBJ2-7; D is perhaps TRBD1 or TRBD2 (5 bases each). Germline V gene sequence: CDR1 SQVTM, CDR2 ANQGSEA. The CDR3 length is 15 residues. V shed 6 bases and J shed 7 bases, with 25 bases lying between them. CDR3 region: CSVGVGAVYASEQYF. DNA of the CDR3: TGCAGCGTGGGGGTGGGAGCGGTCTACGCTAGTGAGCAGTACTTC.